This T cell receptor (beta chain) stems from a study of cytomegalovirus exposure and HLA in healthy donors. In the PCR, 60 Vbeta and 13 Jbeta primers were used. This table comes from immunoSEQ multiplex PCR, and its TCRdb copy is limited to in-frame clones, with some not included. This table has 150,000 to 200,000 clones, approximately 79% appearing once. J gave up 6 bases and V 2 bases, and 17 bases lay outside the gene matches. There are 19 residues in the CDR3. Germline CDR1 is MNHNS and CDR2 is SASEGT. V usage is TRBV6-1 and J usage is TRBJ2-1; 9 bases are shared with TRBD2. This sequence originates from a man aged 40-49 years in good health and CMV-seropositive. Sample: PBMCs. CDR3 sequence: CASSERLSGGPPRGNEQFF. The CDR3, as DNA: TGTGCCAGCAGTGAAAGGCTTAGCGGGGGCCCCCCAAGGGGCAATGAGCAGTTCTTC.